This TCR beta chain was sequenced for a study of blood T cells in healthy people across ages. The use of a sample-barcoded 5' primer and a J-beta primer mix characterized a second PCR of about 7 to 12 cycles. TCRdb ran MiXCR on the 5' RACE reads and lists one entry per CDR3 protein. This table holds 750,000 to 850,000 distinct CDR3 sequences, just under 25% found once. These data are also associated with another study on T cells of mothers and their children.

The TCR was taken from a boy between 10 and 17 years old in good health. The material sequenced was blood.

DNA for the CDR3: TGTGCCAGCAGTCGGACTAGCGGGGCTTTGTGGAATGAGCAGTTCTTC. Its translation is CASSRTSGALWNEQFF. The chain is built from TRBV6-1 and TRBJ2-1, with 12 bases fitting TRBD2. The length of the CDR3 is 16 residues. With V trimmed by 5 bases and J by 7 bases, 9 bases remained unmatched. The germline CDR1 and CDR2 sequences are MNHNS and SASEGT.